This TCR beta chain was recovered during a study of human T cells and chemical hapten exposure. TCRdb fed the RACE reads into MiXCR, producing one record per CDR3 protein. The sample comprises about 74,000 distinct CDR3 sequences, around 30% of which are singletons, and roughly 9.8% rests with the top ten. There are a few counts of this clonotype. The ends lost 3 bases at V and 0 bases at J; junction bases unmatched: 7. Germline V CDR1 and CDR2: SGHRS, YFSETQ. This CDR3 contains 16 residues. The time point is: patch test 1, 2 weeks after DPC sensitization. Treatment in this sample: therapeutic diphenylcyclopropenone sensitization with weekly scalp DPC.

This receptor was obtained from a middle-aged man with alopecia areata. Some clones in this sample may be carry-over from other donors' samples. Source: whole blood, taken in connection with sensitization to the hapten diphenylcyclopropenone (DPC). The chain recombines TRBV5-1 with TRBJ2-3; 7 bases are a match to TRBD2. As DNA, the CDR3 is TGCGCCAGCAGCTATCACCCTAGCGGTAGCACAGATACGCAGTATTTT. Its protein product is CASSYHPSGSTDTQYF.